The present TCR beta chain was sequenced within a study of tumor-infiltrating lymphocytes in primary liver carcinoma. Synthesis of TCR beta cDNA was carried out from 500 ng total RNA with a constant-region primer. Slightly modified ARM-PCR, run as three nested multiplex PCR rounds, produced the TCR beta libraries. TRBV1-TRBV30 forward primers paired with a C-beta reverse primer drove the first two PCR rounds, approximately 11 cycles each. Via MiXCR, TCRdb re-called the multiplex PCR reads, giving one row per CDR3 protein. The sample holds just over 300,000 distinct CDR3 sequences, more than 55% seen once. The study extracted blood RNA from unsorted whole blood and also extracted germline DNA. The V and J ends lost 8 bases and 3 bases, in that order; junction bases with no gene match: 10. The V gene's germline CDR1 is SEHNR and CDR2 FQNEAQ (reference sequence). This CDR3 contains 15 residues.

The sequencing input was peripheral blood. This sequence was found in a young woman with primary liver carcinoma and hepatitis B virus infection. V usage is TRBV7-9 and J usage is TRBJ2-1, with TRBD2 matching 7 bases. CDR3 amino acids: CASALGGRGYNEQFF. The CDR3 bases are TGTGCCAGCGCCTTGGGGGGGAGGGGCTACAATGAGCAGTTCTTC. Full variable domain (remainder filled in from reference TRBV7-9 and TRBJ2-1): DTGVSQNPRHKITKRGQNVTFRCDPISEHNRLYWYRQTLGQGPEFLTYFQNEAQLEKSRLLSDRFSAERPKGSFSTLEIQRTEQGDSAMYLCASALGGRGYNEQFFGPGTRLTVL.